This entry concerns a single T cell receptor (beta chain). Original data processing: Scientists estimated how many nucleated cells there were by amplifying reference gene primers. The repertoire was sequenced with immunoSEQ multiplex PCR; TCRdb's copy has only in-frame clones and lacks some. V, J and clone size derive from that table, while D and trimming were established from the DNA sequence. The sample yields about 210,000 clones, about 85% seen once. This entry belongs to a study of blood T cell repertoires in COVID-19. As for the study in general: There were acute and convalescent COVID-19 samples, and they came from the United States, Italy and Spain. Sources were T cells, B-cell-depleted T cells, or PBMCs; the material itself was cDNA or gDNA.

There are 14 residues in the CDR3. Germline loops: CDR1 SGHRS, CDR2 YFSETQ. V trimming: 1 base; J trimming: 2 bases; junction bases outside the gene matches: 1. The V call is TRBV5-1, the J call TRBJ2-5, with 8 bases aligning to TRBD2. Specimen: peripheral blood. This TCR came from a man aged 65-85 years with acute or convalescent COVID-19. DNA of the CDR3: TGCGCCAGCAGCTTGAGCGGGGGACAAGAGACCCAGTACTTC. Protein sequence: CASSLSGGQETQYF.